This TCR beta chain is from a study of PD-L1 blockade in urothelial cancer. For the study at large: Each participant's history included 0 to 3 prior chemotherapy regimens. Study-level results: Tumor-associated blood clones were expanded more by durable-benefit patients at 3 weeks.

Specified time point: peripheral blood 6 weeks after treatment start. The study enrolled patients with locally advanced or metastatic urothelial carcinoma. Per-patient samples, pretreatment and on-treatment, numbered 1 to 8. Trimming pared 3 bases from V and 7 bases from J, leaving 12 bases between. The CDR3 is 13 amino acids. CDR1 and CDR2 from the germline V gene are SNHLY and FYNNEI. TCRdb's copy holds only in-frame clones and misses some; the assay was immunoSEQ multiplex PCR. The table has some 120,000 clones, approximately 90% seen once. As to this clone: Its specificity is unknown.

This clonotype was sampled from a man between 60 and 70 years old with urothelial cancer. The chain uses TRBV2 and TRBJ1-1; no firm D call. The input for sequencing was PBMCs, taken around atezolizumab (anti-PD-L1) treatment. DNA of the CDR3: TGTGCCAGCAGTGAGCGGGAGACCCTTGAAGCTTTCTTT. The encoded protein is CASSERETLEAFF.